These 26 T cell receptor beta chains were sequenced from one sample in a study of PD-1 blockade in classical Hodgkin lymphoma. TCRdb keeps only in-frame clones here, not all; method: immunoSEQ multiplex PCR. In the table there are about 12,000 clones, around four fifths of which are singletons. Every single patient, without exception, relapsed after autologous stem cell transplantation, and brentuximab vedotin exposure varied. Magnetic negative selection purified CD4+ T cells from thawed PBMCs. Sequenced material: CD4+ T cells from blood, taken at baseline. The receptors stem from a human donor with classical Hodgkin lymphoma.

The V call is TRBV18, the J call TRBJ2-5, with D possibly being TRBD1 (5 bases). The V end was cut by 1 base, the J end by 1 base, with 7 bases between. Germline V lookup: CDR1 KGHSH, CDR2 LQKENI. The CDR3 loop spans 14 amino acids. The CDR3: CASSPRGAQETQYF. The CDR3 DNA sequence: TGTGCCAGCTCACCACGTGGGGCCCAAGAGACCCAGTACTTC.

The CDR3 reads CASRAGSTGEKLFF. Written as DNA, the CDR3 is TGTGCCAGCAGGGCAGGGTCAACGGGGGAAAAACTGTTTTTT. The V call is TRBV11-1, the J call TRBJ1-4, with TRBD1 as a possible D gene (5 bases). This CDR3 spans 14 amino acids. Germline V gives CDR1 SGHAT, CDR2 FQDESV (reference sequence). Trimming left V 6 bases short and J 8 bases short, with 16 bases between.

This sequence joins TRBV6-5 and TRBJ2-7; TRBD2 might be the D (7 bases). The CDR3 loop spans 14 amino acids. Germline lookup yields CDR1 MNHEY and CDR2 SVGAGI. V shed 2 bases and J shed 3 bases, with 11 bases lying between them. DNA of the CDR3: TGTGCCAGCAGTTACGGGGGAGGGGGCTACGAGCAGTACTTC. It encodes CASSYGGGGYEQYF.

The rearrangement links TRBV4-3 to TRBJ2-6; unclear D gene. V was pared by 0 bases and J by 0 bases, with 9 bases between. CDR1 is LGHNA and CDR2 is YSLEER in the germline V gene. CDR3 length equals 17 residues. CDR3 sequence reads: CASSQDIRSSGANVLTF. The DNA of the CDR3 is TGCGCCAGCAGCCAAGATATCCGGAGCTCTGGGGCCAACGTCCTGACTTTC.

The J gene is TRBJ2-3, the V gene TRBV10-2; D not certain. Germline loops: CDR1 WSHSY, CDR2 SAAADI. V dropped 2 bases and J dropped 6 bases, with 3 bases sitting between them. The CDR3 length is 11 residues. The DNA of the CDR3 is TGCGCCAGCAGTGAGGGGGATACGCAGTATTTT. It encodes CASSEGDTQYF.

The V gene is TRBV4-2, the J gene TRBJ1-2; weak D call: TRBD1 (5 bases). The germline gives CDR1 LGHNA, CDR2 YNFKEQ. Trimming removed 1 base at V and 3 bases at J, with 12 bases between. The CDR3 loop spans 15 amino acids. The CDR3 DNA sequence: TGTGCCAGCAGCCAAGCAAGAACAGGTGACTATGGCTACACCTTC. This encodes CASSQARTGDYGYTF.

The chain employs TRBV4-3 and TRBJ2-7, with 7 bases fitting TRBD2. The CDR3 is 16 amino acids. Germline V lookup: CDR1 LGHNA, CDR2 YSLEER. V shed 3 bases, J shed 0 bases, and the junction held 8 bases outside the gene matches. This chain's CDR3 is CASSQRRASGSYEQYF. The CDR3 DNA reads TGCGCCAGCAGCCAGCGTAGGGCTAGCGGCTCCTACGAGCAGTACTTC.

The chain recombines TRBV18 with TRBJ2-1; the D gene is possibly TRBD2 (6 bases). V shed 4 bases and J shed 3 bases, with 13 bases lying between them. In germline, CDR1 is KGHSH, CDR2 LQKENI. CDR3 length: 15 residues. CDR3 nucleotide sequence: TGTGCCAGCTCACAGAAGGAGGGCCTCTACAATGAGCAGTTCTTC. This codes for CASSQKEGLYNEQFF.

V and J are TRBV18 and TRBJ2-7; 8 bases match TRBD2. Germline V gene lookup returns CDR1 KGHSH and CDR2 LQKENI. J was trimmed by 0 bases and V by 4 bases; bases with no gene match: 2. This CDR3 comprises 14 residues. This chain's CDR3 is CASSHGGDSYEQYF. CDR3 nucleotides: TGTGCCAGCTCACACGGGGGGGACTCCTACGAGCAGTACTTC.

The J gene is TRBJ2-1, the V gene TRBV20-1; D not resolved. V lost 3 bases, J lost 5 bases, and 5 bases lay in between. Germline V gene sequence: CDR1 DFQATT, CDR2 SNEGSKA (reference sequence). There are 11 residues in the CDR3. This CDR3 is CSASGNNEQFF. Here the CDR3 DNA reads TGCAGTGCTAGCGGAAACAATGAGCAGTTCTTC.

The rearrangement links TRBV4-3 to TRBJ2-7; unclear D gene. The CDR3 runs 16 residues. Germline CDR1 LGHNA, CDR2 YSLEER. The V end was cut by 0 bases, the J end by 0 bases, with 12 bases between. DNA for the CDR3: TGCGCCAGCAGCCAAGATCTCGACTCGAGCTCCTACGAGCAGTACTTC. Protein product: CASSQDLDSSSYEQYF.

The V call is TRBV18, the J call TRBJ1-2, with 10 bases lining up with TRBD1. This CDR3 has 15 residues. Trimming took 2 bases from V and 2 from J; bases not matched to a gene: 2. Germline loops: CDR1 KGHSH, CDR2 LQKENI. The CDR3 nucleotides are TGTGCCAGCTCACCAAGGGGACAGGGGAACTATGGCTACACCTTC. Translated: CASSPRGQGNYGYTF.

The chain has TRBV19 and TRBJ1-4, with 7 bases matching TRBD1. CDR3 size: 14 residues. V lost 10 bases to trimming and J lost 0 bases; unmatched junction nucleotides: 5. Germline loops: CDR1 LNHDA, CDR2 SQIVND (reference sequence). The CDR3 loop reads CATGQDSTNEKLFF. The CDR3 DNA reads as TGTGCCACCGGACAGGACTCAACTAATGAAAAACTGTTTTTT. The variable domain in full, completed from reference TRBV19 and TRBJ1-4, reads DGGITQSPKYLFRKEGQNVTLSCEQNLNHDAMYWYRQDPGQGLRLIYYSQIVNDFQKGDIAEGYSVSREKKESFPLTVTSAQKNPTAFYLCATGQDSTNEKLFFGSGTQLSVL.

The CDR3 loop is CASSKTDSGNTIYF. CDR3 bases: TGTGCCAGCAGCAAGACGGATTCTGGAAACACCATATATTTT. The chain couples TRBV6-6 to TRBJ1-3; no clear D gene. V shed 6 bases and J shed 1 base, with 10 bases lying between them. The germline gives CDR1 MNHNY, CDR2 SVGAGI (reference sequence). This CDR3 is 14 amino acids long.

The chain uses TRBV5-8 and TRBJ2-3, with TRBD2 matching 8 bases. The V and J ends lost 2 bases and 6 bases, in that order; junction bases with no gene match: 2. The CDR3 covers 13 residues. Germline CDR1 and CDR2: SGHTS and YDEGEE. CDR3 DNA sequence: TGTGCCAGCAGCTTCGGGGGGGCGGATACGCAGTATTTT. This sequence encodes CASSFGGADTQYF.

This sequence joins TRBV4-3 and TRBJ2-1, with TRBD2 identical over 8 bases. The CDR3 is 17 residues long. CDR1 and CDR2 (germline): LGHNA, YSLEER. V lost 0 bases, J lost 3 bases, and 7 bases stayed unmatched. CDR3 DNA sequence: TGCGCCAGCAGCCAAGATCCGGGACTAGGGGACTACAATGAGCAGTTCTTC. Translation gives CASSQDPGLGDYNEQFF.

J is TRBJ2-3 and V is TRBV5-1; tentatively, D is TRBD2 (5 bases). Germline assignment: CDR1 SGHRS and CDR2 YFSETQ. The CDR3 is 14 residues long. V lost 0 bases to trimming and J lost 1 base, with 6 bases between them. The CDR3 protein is CASSLALGTDTQYF. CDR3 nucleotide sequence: TGCGCCAGCAGCTTGGCACTAGGCACAGATACGCAGTATTTT. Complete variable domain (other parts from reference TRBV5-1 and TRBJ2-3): KAGVTQTPRYLIKTRGQQVTLSCSPISGHRSVSWYQQTPGQGLQFLFEYFSETQRNKGNFPGRFSGRQFSNSRSEMNVSTLELGDSALYLCASSLALGTDTQYFGPGTRLTVL.

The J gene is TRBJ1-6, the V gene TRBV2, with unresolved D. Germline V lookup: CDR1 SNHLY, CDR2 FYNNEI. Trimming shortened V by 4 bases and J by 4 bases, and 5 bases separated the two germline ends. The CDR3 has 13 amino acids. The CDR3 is CASSVGYNSPLHF. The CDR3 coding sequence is TGTGCCAGCAGTGTAGGGTATAATTCACCCCTCCACTTT.

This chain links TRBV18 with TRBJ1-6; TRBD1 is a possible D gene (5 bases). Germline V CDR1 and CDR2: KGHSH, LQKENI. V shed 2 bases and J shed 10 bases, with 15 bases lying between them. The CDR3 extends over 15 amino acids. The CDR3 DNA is TGTGCCAGCTCACCAGGAGGGACCCTCGGGTCACCCCTCCACTTT. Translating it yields CASSPGGTLGSPLHF.

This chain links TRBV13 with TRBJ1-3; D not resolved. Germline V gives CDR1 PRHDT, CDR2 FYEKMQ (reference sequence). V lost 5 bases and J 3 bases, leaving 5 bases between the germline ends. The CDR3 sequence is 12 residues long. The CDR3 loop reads CASSPGGNTIYF. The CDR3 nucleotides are TGTGCCAGCAGCCCCGGTGGAAACACCATATATTTT.

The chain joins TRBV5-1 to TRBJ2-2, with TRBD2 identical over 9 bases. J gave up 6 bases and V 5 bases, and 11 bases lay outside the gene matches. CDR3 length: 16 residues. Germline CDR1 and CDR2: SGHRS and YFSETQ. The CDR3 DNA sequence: TGCGCCAGCAGGCCCACCGGGACTAGCAGCGCCGGGGAGCTGTTTTTT. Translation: CASRPTGTSSAGELFF.

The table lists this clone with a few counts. The CDR3 region has the DNA TGTGCCAGTAGTATAGATAGAAGGGCGGTCTATGGCTACACCTTC. Amino acids: CASSIDRRAVYGYTF. The chain joins TRBV19 to TRBJ1-2; D remains unclear. Germline V CDR1 and CDR2: LNHDA, SQIVND (reference sequence). This CDR3 has 15 residues. Trimming removed 0 bases from V and 4 bases from J, with 12 bases in between.

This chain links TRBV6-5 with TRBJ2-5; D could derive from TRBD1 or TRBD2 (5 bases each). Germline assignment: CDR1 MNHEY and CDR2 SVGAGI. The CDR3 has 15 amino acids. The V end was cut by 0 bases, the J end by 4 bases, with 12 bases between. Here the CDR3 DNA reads TGTGCCAGCAGTTACTCGGGCCTCGGGGCAGAGACCCAGTACTTC. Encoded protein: CASSYSGLGAETQYF.

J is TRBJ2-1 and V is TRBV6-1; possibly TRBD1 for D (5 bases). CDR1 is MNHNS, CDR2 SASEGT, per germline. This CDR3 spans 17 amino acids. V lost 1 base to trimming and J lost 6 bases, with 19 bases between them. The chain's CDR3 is CASSEVVMGAQGNEQFF. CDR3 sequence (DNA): TGTGCCAGCAGTGAAGTCGTCATGGGCGCGCAGGGCAATGAGCAGTTCTTC.

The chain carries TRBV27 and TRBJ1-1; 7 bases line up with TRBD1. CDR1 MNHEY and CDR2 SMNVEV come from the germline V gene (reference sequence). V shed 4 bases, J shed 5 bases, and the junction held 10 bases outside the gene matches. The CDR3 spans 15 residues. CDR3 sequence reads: CASSSHDRVRTEAFF. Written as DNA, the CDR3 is TGTGCCAGCAGTTCCCACGACAGGGTACGAACTGAAGCTTTCTTT.

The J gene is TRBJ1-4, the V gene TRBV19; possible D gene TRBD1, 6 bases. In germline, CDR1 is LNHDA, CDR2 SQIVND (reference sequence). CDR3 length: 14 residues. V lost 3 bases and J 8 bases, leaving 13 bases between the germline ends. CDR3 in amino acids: CASSISGGSEKLFF. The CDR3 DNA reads TGTGCCAGTAGTATTTCCGGGGGCTCCGAAAAACTGTTTTTT.